This TCR beta chain appears in the sequencing data of a study of T-cell reconstitution after alpha-beta-depleted transplantation in children. Unique molecular identifiers featured in how the TCRbeta library was prepared. In TCRdb, the PCR reads were re-called with MiXCR into one record per CDR3 protein. There are some 140,000 distinct CDR3 sequences in the sample; around a tenth occur only once, and more than 20% lies in the top ten. Comments on this clonotype: Sequence at one end of the junction differs from germline and may be a read error.

The CDR3 covers 14 residues. Germline values: CDR1 SGHRS, CDR2 YFSETQ. The material sequenced was PBMCs, mostly from graft donor cells, taken 180 days after TCRalphabeta/CD19-depleted stem cell transplant. The genes are TRBV5-1 and TRBJ1-1, with D perhaps matching TRBD1 (6 bases). This TCR derives from a girl under three years old who had a stem cell transplant for combined immunodeficiency, so the T cells may come from the graft donor. The CDR3 loop reads CASSLRGWGSEALF. The CDR3 nucleotides are TGCGCCAGCAGCTTGAGGGGGTGGGGCTCTGAAGCTTTATTT. Full variable domain (rest looked up from reference TRBV5-1 and TRBJ1-1): KAGVTQTPRYLIKTRGQQVTLSCSPISGHRSVSWYQQTPGQGLQFLFEYFSETQRNKGNFPGRFSGRQFSNSRSEMNVSTLELGDSALYLCASSLRGWGSEALFGQGTRLTVV.